The present TCR beta chain was sequenced within a study of shared clonotypes between healthy human individuals. TCRdb's table, derived via immunoSEQ multiplex PCR, lists solely in-frame clones and lacks some. The sample has approximately 2.5 million clones, 85% to 95% seen once. On this clone: Other nucleotide sequences in the sample specify the same CDR3.

Trimming pared 6 bases from V and 5 bases from J, leaving 10 bases between. CDR3 length equals 13 residues. CDR1 is KGHSH and CDR2 is LQKENI in the germline V gene. Material for sequencing was naive CD4+ T cells sorted from blood. Described subset: CD45RA+ positively selected. The chain carries TRBV18 and TRBJ1-4; D is ambiguous. This clonotype was obtained from a man in his late teens or twenties in good health. Here the CDR3 reads CASSPPPNEKLFF. In DNA form, the CDR3 reads TGTGCCAGCTCTCCTCCCCCGAATGAAAAACTGTTTTTT.